These T cell receptor beta chains were read from a single sample in a study of blood T cell repertoires in COVID-19. This table comes from immunoSEQ multiplex PCR, and its TCRdb copy is limited to in-frame clones, with some not included. The table has approximately 78,000 clones, around four fifths seen once. The sequenced material came from peripheral blood. The source of these receptors is a woman aged 80 or over with acute or convalescent COVID-19. Both conserved end residues are part of each CDR3. D genes are given only for firm matches. The size field is filled for only some rows; it gives once, few, many or a size class.

d_call clone_size j_call v_call cdr3_aa cdr3_nt
TRBD2 NA TRBJ2-5 TRBV29-1 CSVGGTFGETQYF TGCAGCGTGGGGGGGACCTTTGGGGAGACCCAGTACTTC
NA NA TRBJ1-1 TRBV6-5 CASSYSRQLTEAFF TGTGCCAGCAGTTACTCGAGGCAGCTCACTGAAGCTTTCTTT
NA NA TRBJ2-3 TRBV6-5 CASSVRRADTQYF TGTGCCAGCAGCGTACGAAGAGCAGATACGCAGTATTTT
NA once TRBJ1-4 TRBV4-1 CASTPFLTNEKLFF TGCGCCAGCACCCCCTTTTTAACTAATGAAAAACTGTTTTTT
TRBD1 NA TRBJ1-5 TRBV27 CASSRGQSPDYSNQPQHF TGTGCCAGCAGTAGGGGACAGTCACCGGATTATAGCAATCAGCCCCAGCATTTT
NA NA TRBJ1-1 TRBV6-5 CASSYRPGTEAFF TGTGCCAGCAGTTACCGGCCGGGGACTGAAGCTTTCTTT
NA NA TRBJ2-3 TRBV5-4 CASSQLTDTQYF TGTGCCAGCAGCCAACTCACAGATACGCAGTATTTT
NA NA TRBJ1-5 TRBV9 CASSVGGGINQPQHF TGTGCCAGCAGCGTAGGAGGGGGAATCAATCAGCCCCAGCATTTT
NA NA TRBJ2-6 TRBV24-1 CATSDFPQSTLSGANVLTF TGTGCCACCAGTGATTTTCCACAGAGTACCCTCTCTGGGGCCAACGTCCTGACTTTC
NA NA TRBJ2-5 TRBV6-5 CASSSWTQYF TGTGCCAGCAGTTCGTGGACCCAGTACTTC
NA NA TRBJ2-5 TRBV30 CAWTGKETQYF TGTGCCTGGACAGGAAAAGAGACCCAGTACTTC
NA NA TRBJ2-7 TRBV5-1 CASSLTGYEQYF TGCGCCAGCAGCTTGACCGGCTACGAGCAGTACTTC
NA NA TRBJ1-1 TRBV23-1 CASAHYGRLNTEAFF TGCGCCAGCGCCCACTATGGGAGGTTGAACACTGAAGCTTTCTTT
TRBD1 NA TRBJ1-6 TRBV6-5 CASGGTAYNSPLHF TGTGCCAGCGGGGGGACAGCCTATAATTCACCCCTCCACTTT
NA NA TRBJ2-1 TRBV24-1 CATSGSASGVTKDEQFF TGTGCCACCAGTGGAAGTGCCTCGGGAGTTACTAAAGATGAGCAGTTCTTC
TRBD2 NA TRBJ2-1 TRBV2 CASSEYRWASGRSRGGNEQFF TGTGCCAGCAGTGAATATAGGTGGGCTAGCGGGAGATCTAGGGGGGGCAATGAGCAGTTCTTC
TRBD1 NA TRBJ1-4 TRBV10-2 CASMGTANEKLFF TGCGCCAGCATGGGGACAGCTAATGAAAAACTGTTTTTT
NA few TRBJ1-2 TRBV5-1 CASSLTGDVNGYTF TGCGCCAGCAGCCTAACAGGTGATGTCAATGGCTACACCTTC
NA NA TRBJ1-2 TRBV4-2 CASSQDSGVGGYTF TGTGCCAGCAGCCAAGATTCAGGGGTTGGCGGCTACACCTTC
TRBD2 NA TRBJ2-3 TRBV24-1 CATAGGVAGATDTQYF TGTGCCACAGCTGGGGGGGTAGCGGGAGCCACAGATACGCAGTATTTT
NA NA TRBJ2-1 TRBV5-1 CASSLRGRYNEQFF TGCGCCAGCAGCTTGAGAGGGAGATACAATGAGCAGTTCTTC
NA NA TRBJ1-2 TRBV11-3 CASSLGDEGPYGYTF TGTGCCAGCAGCTTAGGTGACGAGGGTCCCTATGGCTACACCTTC
NA NA TRBJ1-1 TRBV2 CASTRDFMNTEAFF TGTGCCAGCACTCGGGATTTCATGAACACTGAAGCTTTCTTT
NA NA TRBJ1-1 TRBV30 CAWSENMNTEAFF TGTGCCTGGAGTGAAAACATGAACACTGAAGCTTTCTTT
NA NA TRBJ1-4 TRBV11-3 CASSLGGNEKLFF TGTGCCAGCAGCTTGGGAGGAAATGAAAAACTGTTTTTT
TRBD2 NA TRBJ2-7 TRBV7-6 CASSLGGAGGFSYEQYF TGTGCCAGCAGCTTAGGAGGCGCGGGGGGGTTCTCCTACGAGCAGTACTTC
TRBD1 NA TRBJ1-2 TRBV2 CASSEQGEVYGYTF TGTGCCAGCAGTGAGCAGGGGGAAGTCTATGGCTACACCTTC
TRBD2 few TRBJ2-7 TRBV9 CASSVSGASSYEQYF TGTGCCAGCAGCGTTAGCGGGGCAAGCTCCTACGAGCAGTACTTC
NA NA TRBJ2-2 TRBV3-1/TRBV3-2 CASSPRGANTGELFF TGTGCCAGCAGCCCCCGGGGAGCGAACACCGGGGAGCTGTTTTTT
TRBD1 NA TRBJ2-3 TRBV5-1 CASGGTGGDTDTQYF TGCGCCAGCGGCGGGACAGGGGGCGACACAGATACGCAGTATTTT
NA few TRBJ1-6 TRBV7-2 CASSLVGGSNSPLHF TGTGCCAGCAGCTTAGTTGGAGGGTCCAATTCACCCCTCCACTTT
TRBD1 NA TRBJ2-1 TRBV20-1 CSASIGTGVANEQFF TGCAGTGCTAGTATCGGGACAGGGGTTGCCAATGAGCAGTTCTTC
TRBD2 NA TRBJ2-3 TRBV5-1 CASSLGLAGAQVTQYF TGCGCCAGCAGCCTGGGACTAGCGGGAGCGCAGGTTACGCAGTATTTT
TRBD1 NA TRBJ1-6 TRBV19 CASSTTGGRGNSPLHF TGTGCCAGTAGTACAACAGGGGGTCGGGGTAATTCACCCCTCCACTTT
NA NA TRBJ1-5 TRBV21-1 CASSNAQNLKRRNQPQHF TGTGCCAGCAGCAACGCGCAAAACCTCAAACGAAGAAATCAGCCCCAGCATTTT
NA NA TRBJ1-1 TRBV19 CASSIGGGTEAFF TGTGCCAGTAGTATAGGCGGTGGAACTGAAGCTTTCTTT
TRBD1 NA TRBJ1-1 TRBV6-6 CASSPSTGGVWNTEAFF TGTGCCAGCAGTCCCTCAACAGGGGGCGTATGGAACACTGAAGCTTTCTTT
NA NA TRBJ1-4 TRBV4-2 CASSQGHYNEKLFF TGTGCCAGCAGCCAGGGTCACTATAATGAAAAACTGTTTTTT
NA NA TRBJ1-1 TRBV7-6 CASSLRPEGGDTEAFF TGTGCCAGCAGCTTAAGGCCCGAAGGGGGGGACACTGAAGCTTTCTTT
NA NA TRBJ1-1 TRBV5-6 CASSSAGSEDTEAFF TGTGCCAGCAGCTCCGCCGGGAGTGAGGACACTGAAGCTTTCTTT
TRBD1 once TRBJ1-1 TRBV7-8 CASSPYTGGNTEAFF TGTGCCAGCAGCCCATATACAGGGGGGAACACTGAAGCTTTCTTT
TRBD1 NA TRBJ1-5 TRBV29-1 CSVGDRENQPQHF TGCAGCGTTGGGGACAGGGAGAATCAGCCCCAGCATTTT
NA NA TRBJ1-5 TRBV7-2 CASSLVGGNQPQHF TGTGCCAGCAGCTTAGTAGGGGGCAATCAGCCCCAGCATTTT
TRBD1 NA TRBJ1-1 TRBV30 CACPGTGGKNTEAFF TGTGCCTGCCCTGGAACAGGGGGCAAGAACACTGAAGCTTTCTTT
TRBD2 NA TRBJ2-3 TRBV5-6 CASSRRSGSTDTQYF TGTGCCAGCAGCCGCCGCAGCGGGAGTACGGATACGCAGTATTTT
NA NA TRBJ2-3 TRBV3-1/TRBV3-2 CASSQSGVDTQYF TGTGCCAGCAGCCAAAGCGGAGTGGATACGCAGTATTTT
TRBD1 NA TRBJ2-1 TRBV14 CASSHRGQGKTYNEQFF TGTGCCAGCAGCCATCGCGGACAGGGTAAAACCTACAATGAGCAGTTCTTC
TRBD1 NA TRBJ2-7 TRBV6-5 CASSPTGGSYEQYF TGTGCCAGCAGTCCGACAGGGGGATCCTACGAGCAGTACTTC
NA NA TRBJ2-3 TRBV30 CAWGGRGGTDTQYF TGTGCCTGGGGCGGAAGGGGGGGTACAGATACGCAGTATTTT
NA NA TRBJ1-3 TRBV5-6 CASSLAGGLYSGNTIYF TGTGCCAGCAGCTTGGCCGGCGGTCTCTACTCTGGAAACACCATATATTTT
NA once TRBJ2-3 TRBV6-5 CASKSDRGSTDTQYF TGTGCCAGCAAATCGGATCGGGGAAGCACAGATACGCAGTATTTT
TRBD1 NA TRBJ1-2 TRBV4-1 CASSLGTAINYGYTF TGCGCCAGCAGCCTCGGGACAGCTATTAACTATGGCTACACCTTC
TRBD1 NA TRBJ2-7 TRBV30 CALSTGTGAYEQYF TGTGCCTTGTCAACCGGGACAGGGGCCTACGAGCAGTACTTC